The 8 T cell receptor beta chains reported below all come from one sample, sequenced in a study of blood T cell repertoires in COVID-19. Clones were read by immunoSEQ multiplex PCR, and TCRdb kept only the in-frame ones, dropping some. Here the sample spans some 190,000 clones, about 83% being singletons. The sequenced sample was PBMCs or T cells enriched from blood (not recorded which). The receptor set was obtained from a man aged 40-55 years with acute COVID-19.

The V and J genes are TRBV7-8 and TRBJ2-5; D unresolved. Germline-derived CDR1 and CDR2 are SGHVS and FQNEAQ. CDR3 size: 14 residues. The V end was cut by 1 base, the J end by 8 bases, with 14 bases between. The CDR3 region has the DNA TGTGCCAGCAGCTTAGTCCCTACGGTTGAAACCCAGTACTTC. Its protein is CASSLVPTVETQYF.

The rearrangement joins TRBV6-5 to TRBJ1-5, with TRBD1 matching over 10 bases. Trimming at V came to 7 bases and at J to 4 bases, leaving 4 bases not matched to a gene. This CDR3 comprises 14 residues. The germline CDR1 and CDR2 sequences are MNHEY and SVGAGI. CDR3 bases: TGTGCCAGCACGAGGGACAGGGGAAATCAGCCCCAGCATTTT. It yields the protein CASTRDRGNQPQHF.

As for this clone: Other nucleotide sequences in the sample specify the same CDR3. J is TRBJ2-2 and V is TRBV9; 7 nucleotides match TRBD1. There are 16 residues in the CDR3. The V and J ends lost 4 bases and 2 bases, in that order; junction bases with no gene match: 8. Germline assignment: CDR1 SGDLS and CDR2 YYNGEE. The CDR3 DNA sequence: TGTGCCAGCAGCCCTAGACGGGACAGTAACACCGGGGAGCTGTTTTTT. Its protein product is CASSPRRDSNTGELFF.

The gene calls are TRBV5-1 and TRBJ2-1; TRBD2 agrees at 13 bases. Germline CDR1 and CDR2: SGHRS and YFSETQ. Trimming removed 4 bases from V and 7 bases from J; junction bases left unmatched: 5. This CDR3 spans 15 amino acids. The DNA for the CDR3 is TGCGCCAGCAGCCCCGGGACTAGCGGGGCGAATGAGCAGTTCTTC. Its protein product is CASSPGTSGANEQFF.

The rearrangement links TRBV27 to TRBJ1-1; tentatively, D is TRBD1 (5 bases). The CDR3 runs to 14 residues. CDR1 and CDR2 (germline): MNHEY, SMNVEV (reference sequence). V was shortened by 7 bases and J by 6 bases, with 18 bases between the two germline ends. This chain's CDR3 is CASNPVGGRAEAFF. CDR3 DNA: TGTGCCAGCAACCCGGTGGGGGGGAGGGCTGAAGCTTTCTTT.

The J gene is TRBJ1-2, the V gene TRBV2; a possible D gene is TRBD1 (5 bases). Germline CDR1 is SNHLY and CDR2 is FYNNEI. The CDR3 contains 12 residues. The V end lost 7 bases, the J end lost 7 bases, and 13 bases lay between the germline ends. The chain's CDR3 is CASTDTSGGYTF. In DNA form, the CDR3 reads TGTGCCAGCACGGACACCTCGGGTGGCTACACCTTC.

The gene calls are TRBV5-4 and TRBJ2-7, with 9 bases aligning to TRBD1. CDR1 is SGHNT and CDR2 is YYREEE in the germline V gene (reference sequence). The ends lost 0 bases at V and 5 bases at J; junction bases unmatched: 6. This CDR3 comprises 15 residues. CDR3 region: CASSLAGQGLHEQYF. CDR3 DNA sequence: TGTGCCAGCAGCTTGGCAGGACAGGGGTTACACGAGCAGTACTTC.

The V call is TRBV3-1 (or the pseudogene TRBV3-2), the J call TRBJ2-5, with no clear D. The V gene lost 5 bases and the J gene lost 4 bases, with 8 bases spanning the gap. The germline gives CDR1 LGHDT, CDR2 YNNKEL (reference sequence). The CDR3 is 12 residues long. CDR3 protein: CASSEVAETQYF. CDR3 coding DNA: TGTGCCAGCAGCGAGGTCGCAGAGACCCAGTACTTC.